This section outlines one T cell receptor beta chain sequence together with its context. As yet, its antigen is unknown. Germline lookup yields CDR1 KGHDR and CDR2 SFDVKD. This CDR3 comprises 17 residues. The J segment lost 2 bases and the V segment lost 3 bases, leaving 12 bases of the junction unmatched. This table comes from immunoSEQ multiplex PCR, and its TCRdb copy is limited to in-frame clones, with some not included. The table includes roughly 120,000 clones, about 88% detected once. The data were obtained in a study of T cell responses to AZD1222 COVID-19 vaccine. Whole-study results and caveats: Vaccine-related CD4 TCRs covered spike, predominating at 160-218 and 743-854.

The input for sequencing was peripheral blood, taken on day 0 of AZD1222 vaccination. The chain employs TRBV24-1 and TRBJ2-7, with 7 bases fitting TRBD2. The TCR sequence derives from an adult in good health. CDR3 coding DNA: TGTGCCACCAGTGATCGGTGGAGCGGGATGGAGCCCTACGAGCAGTACTTC. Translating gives CATSDRWSGMEPYEQYF.